These 25 T cell receptor beta chains were all obtained from the same sample, sequenced in a study of blood T cell repertoires in COVID-19. Produced via immunoSEQ multiplex PCR; TCRdb's table is partial and in-frame only. The sample holds about 280,000 clones, roughly 85% seen once. Sequencing used peripheral blood. The receptors derive from a man in his fifties with active or convalescent COVID-19.

The chain links TRBV28 to TRBJ2-7; a possible D gene is TRBD2 (6 bases). CDR1 and CDR2 from the germline V gene are MDHEN and SYDVKM. Trimming removed 5 bases from V and 4 bases from J, with 21 bases in between. This CDR3 region has 16 residues. The CDR3 bases are TGTGCCAGCAGTAGCCCCGGGGCTTCAGGAGGGTACGAGCAGTACTTC. Translated: CASSSPGASGGYEQYF.

This rearrangement joins TRBV18 to TRBJ2-7, with TRBD2 matching over 9 bases. V dropped 5 bases and J dropped 0; count of bases not matched to a gene: 14. This CDR3 is 18 amino acids long. CDR1 is KGHSH, CDR2 LQKENI, per germline. The CDR3 sequence: CASSTPSGTVQGSYEQYF. CDR3 sequence (DNA): TGTGCCAGCTCAACGCCTAGCGGGACGGTTCAAGGCTCCTACGAGCAGTACTTC.

This chain's CDR3 is CASSLDRNYGYTF. The CDR3, as DNA: TGTGCCAGCAGCCTAGACAGGAACTATGGCTACACCTTC. The gene calls are TRBV5-5 and TRBJ1-2, with D perhaps TRBD1 (6 bases). The CDR3 runs to 13 residues. Per germline, CDR1 SGHKS and CDR2 YYEKEE (reference sequence). V shed 4 bases and J shed 2 bases, with 9 bases lying between them.

The chain recombines TRBV28 with TRBJ2-7; tentatively, D is TRBD1 (6 bases). Trimming stripped 4 bases from V and 4 bases from J, with 20 bases between. The CDR3 contains 16 residues. CDR1 is MDHEN, CDR2 SYDVKM, per germline. The CDR3 nucleotides read TGTGCCAGCAGTTCGAAACACTCCGGGACACCGTACGAGCAGTACTTC. Protein: CASSSKHSGTPYEQYF.

This chain links TRBV30 with TRBJ1-2; tentatively, D is TRBD1 (6 bases). The germline V and J ends were trimmed by 0 bases and 3 bases, with 14 bases remaining between them. Looked up from germline, CDR1 is GTSNPN and CDR2 is SVGIG (reference sequence). The CDR3 spans 15 residues. For the CDR3, the DNA is TGTGCCTGGAGTGTACCAGGGGATAGTTACTATGGCTACACCTTC. Its translation is CAWSVPGDSYYGYTF.

The chain recombines TRBV7-3 with TRBJ2-7; 7 positions agree with TRBD1. Losses at the gene ends were 5 bases for V and 4 bases for J; bases not matched to a gene: 11. Germline V gives CDR1 SGHTA, CDR2 FQGTGA. The CDR3 runs to 15 residues. The CDR3 loop reads CASSPLPGQAYEQYF. Here the CDR3 DNA reads TGTGCCAGCAGCCCCCTTCCCGGACAGGCTTACGAGCAGTACTTC. The variable domain in full, completed from reference TRBV7-3 and TRBJ2-7, reads GAGVSQTPSNKVTEKGKYVELRCDPISGHTALYWYRQSLGQGPEFLIYFQGTGAADDSGLPNDRFFAVRPEGSVSTLKIQRTERGDSAVYLCASSPLPGQAYEQYFGPGTRLTVT.

The CDR3, as DNA: TGTGCCAGTAGATACGGGACAGCAAACACCATATATTTT. This encodes CASRYGTANTIYF. The chain combines TRBV19 with TRBJ1-3; 7 bases fit TRBD1. This CDR3 contains 13 residues. V shed 6 bases and J 6 bases; nucleotides not matched to a gene: 5. Germline V gene data show CDR1 as LNHDA and CDR2 as SQIVND (reference sequence).

The V gene is TRBV4-1, the J gene TRBJ2-1, with D maybe TRBD2 (5 bases). The ends were cut back, 3 bases at V and 9 bases at J, with 15 bases in the middle. Germline CDR1 and CDR2: MGHRA and YSYEKL. The CDR3 contains 14 residues. CDR3 nucleotides: TGCGCCAGCAGCCACGGACTCTTCCAACCTGAGCAGTTCTTC. Amino acid sequence: CASSHGLFQPEQFF.

This rearrangement joins TRBV3-1 (or the pseudogene TRBV3-2) to TRBJ2-1; D might be TRBD2 (6 bases). With 8 bases removed from V and 2 bases from J, the gap between germline ends came to 16 bases. The germline gives CDR1 LGHDT, CDR2 YNNKEL (reference sequence). This CDR3 has 15 amino acids. CDR3 region: CASGLRRAPYNEQFF. DNA of the CDR3: TGTGCCAGCGGCCTAAGGAGGGCCCCCTACAATGAGCAGTTCTTC.

Of note for this clone: The junction departs from the called germline gene at one end, perhaps through a read error. The chain has TRBV28 and TRBJ2-7, with 12 bases fitting TRBD1. The CDR3 is made up of 16 amino acids. Looked up from germline, CDR1 is MDHEN and CDR2 is SYDVKM. CDR3 coding DNA: TGTGCCAGCAGACCCCCGTCGGGGACAGGGGGCTACCAGCAGTACTTC. Amino acids: CASRPPSGTGGYQQYF.

The chain is built from TRBV7-3 and TRBJ2-2; 13 positions agree with TRBD2. Per germline, CDR1 SGHTA and CDR2 FQGTGA. J gave up 5 bases and V 4 bases, and 7 bases lay outside the gene matches. This CDR3 has 17 residues. CDR3 in DNA: TGTGCCAGCAGCTCCGGACTAGCGGGAGTCGGGACCGGGGAGCTGTTTTTT. Encoded protein: CASSSGLAGVGTGELFF.

The chain has TRBV28 and TRBJ2-2, with D unresolved. CDR3 size: 15 residues. V gave up 2 bases and J gave up 1 base, with 8 bases separating them. Per the germline V gene, CDR1 is MDHEN and CDR2 is SYDVKM. In nucleotides, the CDR3 is TGTGCCAGCAGTTTAAGCCCCCGGAACACCGGGGAGCTGTTTTTT. It translates to CASSLSPRNTGELFF.

Points on this clone: This sample includes further DNA sequences coding for the same CDR3. CDR3 amino acids: CASSVGTGTYEQYF. CDR3 nucleotides: TGTGCCAGCAGCGTGGGGACAGGGACCTACGAGCAGTACTTC. The chain has TRBV9 and TRBJ2-7; 9 bases map to TRBD1. The trim removed 2 bases at V and 2 bases at J, leaving 2 bases unmatched. Germline CDR1 reads SGDLS; CDR2 reads YYNGEE. The length of the CDR3 is 14 residues.

V usage is TRBV18 and J usage is TRBJ1-6; 10 positions match TRBD1. The CDR3 extends over 14 amino acids. V trimming: 6 bases; J trimming: 7 bases; junction bases outside the gene matches: 3. Germline-derived CDR1 and CDR2 are KGHSH and LQKENI. This chain's CDR3 is CASSSTGGNSPLHF. For the CDR3, the DNA is TGTGCCAGCTCGTCGACAGGGGGCAATTCACCCCTCCACTTT.

The gene calls are TRBV25-1 and TRBJ1-6; D is uncertain. Trimming left V 3 bases short and J 12 bases short, with 12 bases between. CDR1 MGHDK and CDR2 SYGVNS come from the germline V gene. The CDR3 extends over 13 amino acids. Here the CDR3 DNA reads TGTGCCAGCAGTGACTCGGCGGGATTACCCCTCCACTTT. This encodes CASSDSAGLPLHF.

The J gene is TRBJ1-2, the V gene TRBV21-1; the table's D gene call, TRBD1, was not cross checked with the DNA. TRBV21-1 is flagged as a pseudogene. This CDR3 is built from 15 residues. CDR3 nucleotides: TGTGCCAGCGGCGACGAACCCGGACAGGTCTATGGCTACACCTTC. It translates to CASGDEPGQVYGYTF.

This chain links TRBV29-1 with TRBJ1-4; TRBD1 agrees at 7 bases. Trimming took 5 bases from V and 3 from J; bases not matched to a gene: 6. The germline V gene has CDR1 SQVTM and CDR2 ANQGSEA. The CDR3 runs to 14 residues. The CDR3 DNA reads as TGCAGCGTTCTACTCGGGACAGCTAATGAAAAACTGTTTTTT. It encodes CSVLLGTANEKLFF.

This sequence joins TRBV27 and TRBJ1-5; D ambiguous. Germline CDR1 and CDR2: MNHEY and SMNVEV (reference sequence). The length of the CDR3 is 12 residues. Trimming took off 6 bases at V and 5 bases at J, with 8 bases between the two ends. This CDR3 reads CASRSRDQPQHF. The CDR3 bases are TGTGCCAGCAGATCCCGGGATCAGCCCCAGCATTTT.

This sequence joins TRBV4-2 and TRBJ1-6; 7 bases fit TRBD1. The CDR3 contains 16 residues. With 2 bases clipped from V and 9 bases from J, the junction kept 10 bases outside the gene matches. The germline V gene encodes CDR1 LGHNA and CDR2 YNFKEQ. CDR3 region: CASSQLTGEGGSPLHF. CDR3 sequence (DNA): TGTGCCAGCAGCCAATTAACAGGGGAAGGAGGTTCACCCCTCCACTTT.

This clone was seen only once. The V call is TRBV27, the J call TRBJ2-7; D is ambiguous. V was trimmed by 3 bases and J by 5 bases, leaving 5 bases between them. The CDR3 covers 11 residues. Germline CDR1 MNHEY, CDR2 SMNVEV (reference sequence). The DNA for the CDR3 is TGTGCCAGCAGTTTTCTAGACGAGCAGTACTTC. Translating gives CASSFLDEQYF.

This clone showed up just a few times. V usage is TRBV7-6 and J usage is TRBJ2-1; D call uncertain. This CDR3 is built from 10 residues. Trimming left V 5 bases short and J 11 bases short, with 7 bases between. Germline CDR1 and CDR2: SGHVS and FNYEAQ. The CDR3 DNA sequence: TGTGCCAGCAGCCACGCGCAGCAGTTCTTC. Translated, it gives CASSHAQQFF.

CDR3 DNA: TGTGCCAGCAACATTAATCCCCCAGATACGCAGTATTTT. This translates into CASNINPPDTQYF. The rearrangement links TRBV12-3 or TRBV12-4 to TRBJ2-3; D not certain. V was clipped by 7 bases and J by 4 bases, with 12 bases between them. The CDR3 contains 13 residues.

The chain recombines TRBV12-3 or TRBV12-4 with TRBJ1-1, with a possible D match to TRBD1 (5 bases). Trimming left V 4 bases short and J 6 bases short, with 9 bases between. This CDR3 spans 12 amino acids. In nucleotides, the CDR3 is TGTGCCAGCAGTTCCGGACACCCTGAAGCTTTCTTT. It translates to CASSSGHPEAFF.

The genes are TRBV9 and TRBJ2-1; 11 bases line up with TRBD1. In germline, CDR1 is SGDLS, CDR2 YYNGEE. The length of the CDR3 is 15 residues. V was clipped by 2 bases and J by 7 bases; unmatched bases: 5. CDR3 protein: CASSVEGQGGNEQFF. The CDR3, as DNA: TGTGCCAGCAGCGTTGAGGGACAGGGGGGGAATGAGCAGTTCTTC.

The rearrangement joins TRBV4-3 to TRBJ2-5, with 7 nucleotides matching TRBD2. Germline CDR1 LGHNA, CDR2 YSLEER. The CDR3 extends over 20 amino acids. With 5 bases clipped from V and 0 bases from J, the junction kept 21 bases outside the gene matches. DNA of the CDR3: TGCGCCAGCAGCGCTAAAATCGCCTGGGCGGAGGGACTATACCAAGAGACCCAGTACTTC. Its translation is CASSAKIAWAEGLYQETQYF.